The rows below give T cell receptor beta chains drawn from one sample of a study of shared clonotypes between healthy human individuals. Here immunoSEQ multiplex PCR was the method, and the copy in TCRdb shows in-frame clones only, minus some. Of about 1 million clones in the sample, around 76% were seen once. Specimen: memory CD4+ T cells sorted from blood. All receptors derive from a man aged 18 to 30 in good health. Each CDR3 is given with its conserved first and last residue. The D gene is left open where the match is weak. Not all rows give a size; the values are once, few, many and, for expanded clones, a class.

>NA|TRBD1|TRBV29-1|TRBJ2-7
CSGGQSPYEQYF
TGCAGCGGGGGACAGTCCCCCTACGAGCAGTACTTC
>NA|NA|TRBV15|TRBJ2-5
CATSREVAETYQETQYF
TGTGCCACCAGCAGAGAAGTAGCGGAGACGTACCAAGAGACCCAGTACTTC
>NA|NA|TRBV19|TRBJ2-4
CASSISGEKAKNIQYF
TGTGCCAGTAGTATCTCAGGGGAGAAGGCCAAAAACATTCAGTACTTC
>NA|TRBD2|TRBV11-2|TRBJ2-1
CASSFRTSGSNEQFF
TGTGCCAGCAGCTTCCGGACTAGCGGGAGTAATGAGCAGTTCTTC
>NA|NA|TRBV9|TRBJ2-2
CASSVRQGPGELFF
TGTGCCAGCAGCGTAAGGCAGGGACCCGGGGAGCTGTTTTTT
>NA|TRBD1|TRBV11-2|TRBJ1-4
CASSSPYSGQGGEKLFF
TGTGCCAGCAGCTCCCCTTATAGTGGACAGGGAGGCGAAAAACTGTTTTTT
>NA|NA|TRBV11-1|TRBJ1-1
CASSDGFSTEAFF
TGTGCCAGCAGCGACGGGTTCAGCACTGAAGCTTTCTTT
>NA|TRBD1|TRBV6-5|TRBJ2-3
CASSNRGRADTQYF
TGTGCCAGCAGTAACAGGGGAAGGGCAGATACGCAGTATTTT
>NA|TRBD1|TRBV27|TRBJ2-7
CASSLSRLRTGTHEQYF
TGTGCCAGCAGTTTATCGAGGTTAAGGACAGGGACCCACGAGCAGTACTTC
>few|TRBD2|TRBV12-5|TRBJ2-3
CASGFSGGTDTQYF
TGTGCTAGTGGTTTCAGCGGGGGGACAGATACGCAGTATTTT